Only a few counts were recorded for the clone carrying this T cell receptor beta chain. Its antigen is unidentified. This entry is derived from a study of beta chain features in type 1 diabetes. In the study overall: Cell yields, gender and age were similar in healthy donors and patients. Study conclusions and caveats: The influence of HLA type on TCRB rearrangement stayed undetermined. TCRB CDR3s were moderately but significantly shorter in Type 1 diabetes patients in all four CD4+ subsets.

The authors reverse transcribed all of the isolated RNA, so sequencing captured expressed TCRB transcripts. Data came from immunoSEQ multiplex PCR; TCRdb stores just in-frame clones and leaves some out. The data show roughly 180,000 clones, around 7.8% seen once. Sample: central memory CD4+ T cells from blood. This receptor was obtained from a middle-aged woman with type 1 diabetes.

In nucleotides, the CDR3 is TGTGCCAGCAGCCTAACGATGACTGAAGCTTTCTTT. It is translated as CASSLTMTEAFF. This rearrangement joins TRBV5-4 to TRBJ1-1, with unresolved D. The CDR3 is 12 amino acids. Per the germline V gene, CDR1 is SGHNT and CDR2 is YYREEE (reference sequence). Trimming shortened V by 4 bases and J by 5 bases, and 9 bases separated the two germline ends.